This TCR beta chain came from a study of blood T cell repertoires in COVID-19. Study details: COVID-19 samples, acute and convalescent, were from the United States, Italy and Spain. PBMCs, B-cell-depleted T cells, or T cells were the source of the cDNA or gDNA that made up the material.

Authors' data handling: Quantification of nucleated cells was approximated via reference gene primer amplification. Data came from immunoSEQ multiplex PCR; TCRdb stores just in-frame clones and leaves some out. D and trimming were read from the DNA, whereas the V and J calls and clone size are those reported in that table. The sample has 200,000 to 250,000 clones; roughly 88% are singletons. With 4 bases clipped from V and 7 bases from J, the junction kept 13 bases outside the gene matches. Germline loops: CDR1 SGDLS, CDR2 YYNGEE. The CDR3 is made up of 16 amino acids. The chain carries TRBV9 and TRBJ1-2; 10 bases line up with TRBD1. The sequenced sample consisted of peripheral blood. The sequence was obtained from a man aged 18 to 29 with active or convalescent COVID-19. CDR3 coding DNA: TGTGCCAGCAGCTCAAGACTTCCGGGACAGGGGCCTGGCTACACCTTC. This translates into CASSSRLPGQGPGYTF.